This TCR beta chain came from a study of CD8+CD57+ T cells in acquired aplastic anemia (dated by TCRdb to the late 2010s). Regarding the complete study: On average, sorted CD4+ and CD8+ cells yielded approximately 3 ug of extracted DNA, with a range of roughly 0.18 to 30 ug. A CD8+CD57+ expansion meant a frequency higher than the mean frequency seen in healthy subjects.

The paper's findings and limits, for the study overall: Although roughly 29 CD8+ CDR3 sequences were shared by patients and controls, these sequences appeared highly expressed in patients and within the immunodominant clones of patients. No significant difference in CD8+ Simpson's diversity was found between patients and healthy controls (P=0.060).

As for this clonotype: It has no known antigen specificity. At one end, the junction sequence differs from germline, possibly due to a read error.

Patients chosen for sequencing had shown expansion of CD8+CD57+ cells by flow cytometry. All patients had severe acquired aplastic anemia diagnosed by International Study of Aplastic Anemia and Agranulocytosis and Camitta criteria. Patients had received no therapy at the time of blood sampling. TCR repertoires of sorted CD4+ and CD8+ blood T cells from severe aplastic anemia patients and healthy subjects were deep-sequenced in the study. In the USA, patient enrollment took place under clinicaltrials.gov protocols 00001620, 01623167, 00001397, 00071045, 00081523 and 00961064. Ficoll-Paque density gradient centrifugation was used to isolate peripheral blood mononuclear cells. Before DNA extraction, CD4+ and CD8+ T cells were sorted with FACS or magnetic beads. Taken from cysteine to phenylalanine, the CDR3 has 12 residues. Only the CDR3 DNA stays, 36 bases, in frame from base 1. As encoded in the germline V gene (reference sequence), CDR1 is DFQATT while CDR2 is SNEGSKA.

TCR beta VDJ combination and CDR3 sequence profiling used genomic DNA as the template. TCR repertoire sequencing was run on an Illumina HiSeq 2000. The authors' analysis ran thus. Repertoire assessment relied on Simpson's diversity index, CDR3 size and DJ length profiles, and TRBV/TRBJ rearrangement plots. The immunodominant clone was defined as the most abundant DNA sequence in deep sequencing data. CDR3 amino acid sequences were checked for sharing across subjects and were also compared against the VDJdb database and published repertoires. The raw public reads went through TCRdb reprocessing: fastp at Q25, MiXCR clone calling, in-frame beta chains kept. CDR3 protein sequences are deduplicated, and each keeps its most common genes and DNA. TCRdb's processing, not the authors' own work, is the source of the V and J calls. The sample table shows 160,000 or so distinct CDR3 sequences, and roughly half are seen once. Roughly 2.9% of the sample is taken by the ten largest.

The clonotype originates from a human donor with aplastic anemia. Material for sequencing was sorted CD4+, CD8+, or CD8+CD57+ T cells (not recorded which) from PBMCs. The sequence links TRBV20-1 to TRBJ2-5, with the D gene too uncertain to name. DNA sequence: TGCAGTGCTAGTAGTCCTCAAGAGGCCCAGTACTTC. This translates into CSASSPQEAQYF.